This entry describes one T cell receptor beta chain. The same CDR3 arises from other DNA sequences in this sample as well. TCRdb keeps only in-frame clones here, not all; method: immunoSEQ multiplex PCR. The sample has some 600,000 clones; around 96% are singletons. The sample comes from a study of shared clonotypes between healthy human individuals. Between the trimmed V and J ends, which lost 5 bases and 0 bases, there was a span of 7 bases. The CDR3 spans 13 residues. Germline V lookup: CDR1 MDHEN, CDR2 SYDVKM. The naive CD8 subset, CD45RO-negative cells positively selected for CCR7, excluded terminally differentiated effector memory CD45RA+ cells.

The J gene is TRBJ1-1, the V gene TRBV28, with D hard to call. The sequenced sample consisted of naive CD8+ T cells sorted from blood. The TCR was taken from a woman aged 25 to 45 in good health. CDR3 loop: CASSLGMNTEAFF. In nucleotides, the CDR3 is TGTGCCAGCAGTCTTGGGATGAACACTGAAGCTTTCTTT.